The 27 T cell receptor beta chains presented below share a single source sample, sequenced in a study of cytomegalovirus exposure and HLA in healthy donors. The PCR was carried out with 60 Vbeta primers and 13 Jbeta primers. Measured with immunoSEQ multiplex PCR; TCRdb has only the in-frame clones, and not every one. The sample consists of about 140,000 clones, approximately 80% of them appearing once. The source material was PBMCs. These receptors all stem from a man aged 50-60 years in good health and CMV-seronegative.

CDR3 amino acids: CASSQYLTGPYEQYF. The CDR3 DNA reads TGCGCCAGCAGCCAATATTTGACAGGACCCTACGAGCAGTACTTC. This chain connects TRBV4-1 to TRBJ2-7; D perhaps matches TRBD1 (6 bases). Germline V gene sequence: CDR1 MGHRA, CDR2 YSYEKL. The V gene lost 2 bases and the J gene lost 2 bases, with 13 bases spanning the gap. The CDR3 runs 15 residues.

The gene calls are TRBV14 and TRBJ1-2; no clear D gene. V lost 0 bases, J lost 1 base, and 6 bases lay in between. There are 14 residues in the CDR3. Per the germline V gene, CDR1 is SGHDN and CDR2 is FVKESK. The CDR3 sequence is CASSQERSNYGYTF. CDR3 in DNA: TGTGCCAGCAGCCAAGAACGCAGTAACTATGGCTACACCTTC.

J is TRBJ2-5 and V is TRBV4-2; 7 bases map to TRBD2. The V gene end was trimmed by 0 bases and the J gene end by 5 bases; junction bases not matched to a gene: 6. This CDR3 contains 15 residues. Germline loops: CDR1 LGHNA, CDR2 YNFKEQ. CDR3 nucleotides: TGTGCCAGCAGCCAAGACCGCGGGAGACAGGAGACCCAGTACTTC. This encodes CASSQDRGRQETQYF.

V is TRBV18 and J is TRBJ1-1, with D perhaps matching TRBD1 (5 bases). The germline gives CDR1 KGHSH, CDR2 LQKENI. This CDR3 has 16 residues. The V and J ends lost 2 bases and 4 bases respectively, with 17 bases between them. The CDR3 loop is CASSPSRQRGITEAFF. The CDR3 bases are TGTGCCAGCTCACCATCAAGGCAAAGGGGTATCACTGAAGCTTTCTTT. Based on the CDR3 plus reference TRBV18 and TRBJ1-1, the full variable domain is NAGVMQNPRHLVRRRGQEARLRCSPMKGHSHVYWYRQLPEEGLKFMVYLQKENIIDESGMPKERFSAEFPKEGPSILRIQQVVRGDSAAYFCASSPSRQRGITEAFFGQGTRLTVV.

The genes are TRBV19 and TRBJ1-2; 10 bases match TRBD1. The CDR3 spans 13 residues. The ends lost 10 bases at V and 8 bases at J; junction bases unmatched: 10. The germline V gene has CDR1 LNHDA and CDR2 SQIVND (reference sequence). The DNA for the CDR3 is TGTGCCATCAAAAAGACAGGGGGCTTCGGCTACACCTTC. Its translation: CAIKKTGGFGYTF.

The chain employs TRBV27 and TRBJ1-1; D remains unclear. The length of the CDR3 is 13 residues. V lost 5 bases and J 5 bases, leaving 12 bases between the germline ends. From germline, CDR1 is MNHEY and CDR2 SMNVEV (reference sequence). The CDR3 protein is CASSREGFTEAFF. The DNA for the CDR3 is TGTGCCAGCAGTCGAGAGGGATTTACTGAAGCTTTCTTT.

Comment on this clone: The same CDR3 is also encoded by other DNA sequences in this sample. CDR3 region: CASSLGGTRLRNTEAFF. In DNA form, the CDR3 reads TGCGCCAGCAGCTTAGGAGGGACGCGACTTCGCAACACTGAAGCTTTCTTT. The chain uses TRBV4-1 and TRBJ1-1, with D perhaps TRBD1 (5 bases). CDR3 length: 17 amino acids. In germline, CDR1 is MGHRA, CDR2 YSYEKL. The V and J ends lost 5 bases and 2 bases respectively, with 21 bases between them.

The chain combines TRBV18 with TRBJ1-2; the match to TRBD1 covers 7 bases. CDR1 and CDR2 from the germline V gene are KGHSH and LQKENI. There are 16 residues in the CDR3. V gave up 0 bases and J gave up 4 bases; unmatched junction bases: 8. The CDR3 here is CASSPPGRGIGYGYTF. The CDR3 DNA reads as TGTGCCAGCTCACCACCGGGCAGGGGGATCGGCTATGGCTACACCTTC.

Only a few counts were recorded for this clone. The chain uses TRBV2 and TRBJ1-5, with 10 bases lining up with TRBD1. Losses at the gene ends were 4 bases for V and 0 bases for J; bases not matched to a gene: 0. This CDR3 region has 15 residues. Germline V gives CDR1 SNHLY, CDR2 FYNNEI. CDR3 nucleotide sequence: TGTGCCAGCAGTGGACAGGGGGCTAGCAATCAGCCCCAGCATTTT. This gives the protein CASSGQGASNQPQHF. Supplemented by reference TRBV2 and TRBJ1-5, the full variable domain reads EPEVTQTPSHQVTQMGQEVILRCVPISNHLYFYWYRQILGQKVEFLVSFYNNEISEKSEIFDDQFSVERPDGSNFTLKIRSTKLEDSAMYFCASSGQGASNQPQHFGDGTRLSIL.

CDR3 in amino acids: CASSLDRDGGYTF. In nucleotides, the CDR3 is TGTGCCAGCAGCTTAGACAGGGACGGTGGCTACACCTTC. This chain links TRBV7-3 with TRBJ1-2; 7 bases map to TRBD1. This CDR3 contains 13 residues. Germline CDR1 SGHTA, CDR2 FQGTGA. V dropped 2 bases and J dropped 7; count of bases not matched to a gene: 4.

V is TRBV11-2 and J is TRBJ1-1, with D unclear. Germline V gene data show CDR1 as SGHAT and CDR2 as FQNNGV. The CDR3 runs to 11 residues. Deletions cut 1 base from V and 9 bases from J, with 6 bases between. The CDR3 is CASSLVRQAFF. The CDR3 DNA reads as TGTGCCAGCAGCTTAGTGCGGCAAGCTTTCTTT.

This chain connects TRBV6-6 to TRBJ1-1; no clear D. V was shortened by 6 bases and J by 10 bases, with 12 bases between the two germline ends. Germline-derived CDR1 and CDR2 are MNHNY and SVGAGI (reference sequence). The CDR3 loop spans 11 amino acids. The CDR3 region is CASRGGGGAFF. CDR3 DNA: TGTGCCAGCAGGGGTGGAGGCGGAGCTTTCTTT.

This chain links TRBV2 with TRBJ1-5, with D perhaps TRBD1 (6 bases). The CDR3 loop spans 14 amino acids. V was trimmed by 7 bases and J by 0 bases, leaving 10 bases between them. The germline CDR1 and CDR2 sequences are SNHLY and FYNNEI. The CDR3 nucleotides read TGTGCCAGCATCTCGGACAGTAGCAATCAGCCCCAGCATTTT. This encodes CASISDSSNQPQHF. The full variable domain, its missing parts supplied by reference TRBV2 and TRBJ1-5, is EPEVTQTPSHQVTQMGQEVILRCVPISNHLYFYWYRQILGQKVEFLVSFYNNEISEKSEIFDDQFSVERPDGSNFTLKIRSTKLEDSAMYFCASISDSSNQPQHFGDGTRLSIL.

This clone was seen a few times. The chain recombines TRBV27 with TRBJ1-1; D ambiguous. The germline V gene encodes CDR1 MNHEY and CDR2 SMNVEV (reference sequence). CDR3 size: 11 residues. With 8 bases removed from V and 6 bases from J, the gap between germline ends came to 10 bases. The CDR3 DNA is TGTGCCAGCCGTGACATTTCTGAAGCTTTCTTT. Its translation is CASRDISEAFF.

The CDR3 DNA follows: TGTGCCACCAGCAGATCCCCAACTCAAACCCAAGAGACCCAGTACTTC. Protein product: CATSRSPTQTQETQYF. The chain uses TRBV15 and TRBJ2-5; unclear D gene. Germline V gives CDR1 LNHNV, CDR2 YYDKDF (reference sequence). The germline V and J ends were trimmed by 2 bases and 1 base, with 14 bases remaining between them. The CDR3 is 16 residues long. The entire variable domain, with the rest obtained from reference TRBV15 and TRBJ2-5, is as follows: DAMVIQNPRYQVTQFGKPVTLSCSQTLNHNVMYWYQQKSSQAPKLLFHYYDKDFNNEADTPDNFQSRRPNTSFCFLDIRSPGLGDTAMYLCATSRSPTQTQETQYFGPGTRLLVL.

V usage is TRBV19 and J usage is TRBJ1-5; maybe TRBD1 (5 bases). The CDR3 contains 16 residues. Germline-derived CDR1 and CDR2 are LNHDA and SQIVND (reference sequence). Trimming shortened V by 2 bases and J by 4 bases, and 15 bases separated the two germline ends. CDR3 protein: CASSISGTRVNQPQHF. CDR3 sequence (DNA): TGTGCCAGTAGTATATCTGGAACCAGGGTAAATCAGCCCCAGCATTTT.

This clone occurred once. V usage is TRBV12-5 and J usage is TRBJ1-1, with 7 bases lining up with TRBD1. CDR1 and CDR2 (germline): LGHNT, FRNRAP. The V and J ends lost 7 bases and 4 bases, in that order; junction bases with no gene match: 6. CDR3 length: 13 amino acids. The chain's CDR3 is CASVYTGATEAFF. The CDR3 bases are TGTGCTAGTGTTTATACAGGGGCCACTGAAGCTTTCTTT.

This sequence joins TRBV7-9 and TRBJ1-1; no firm D call. This CDR3 is 13 amino acids long. Germline V CDR1 and CDR2: SEHNR, FQNEAQ (reference sequence). V lost 4 bases, J lost 3 bases, and 9 bases lay in between. DNA of the CDR3: TGTGCCAGCAGCTCAGGCAGCTACACTGAAGCTTTCTTT. Encoded protein: CASSSGSYTEAFF.

The chain recombines TRBV9 with TRBJ1-5; 8 nucleotides agree with TRBD1. The CDR3 is 18 residues long. Germline V CDR1 and CDR2: SGDLS, YYNGEE. V shed 0 bases and J 2 bases; nucleotides not matched to a gene: 10. CDR3 in DNA: TGTGCCAGCAGCGTAGCGGGCAGGGGGCTACAGGGCAATCAGCCCCAGCATTTT. Residues: CASSVAGRGLQGNQPQHF.

This sequence joins TRBV11-2 and TRBJ2-3, with TRBD2 matching over 7 bases. This CDR3 has 15 residues. V shed 4 bases and J 6 bases; nucleotides not matched to a gene: 10. The germline V gene has CDR1 SGHAT and CDR2 FQNNGV. CDR3 sequence: CASSYDNLGGDTQYF. CDR3 in DNA: TGTGCCAGCAGCTATGATAACTTGGGGGGGGATACGCAGTATTTT.

The V call is TRBV19, the J call TRBJ2-3; D is perhaps TRBD1 (5 bases). This CDR3 region has 12 residues. Per the germline V gene, CDR1 is LNHDA and CDR2 is SQIVND (reference sequence). V shed 7 bases and J shed 9 bases, with 14 bases lying between them. CDR3 in amino acids: CASTGSSGTQYF. The CDR3 bases are TGTGCCAGTACCGGAAGCTCAGGGACGCAGTATTTT.

This clone was found a few times. The V gene is TRBV6-1, the J gene TRBJ2-7; D call uncertain. V lost 0 bases and J 1 base, leaving 4 bases between the germline ends. CDR1 is MNHNS, CDR2 SASEGT, per germline. CDR3 length: 13 amino acids. The CDR3 DNA reads as TGTGCCAGCAGTGAAGCCCATTCCTACGAGCAGTACTTC. This encodes CASSEAHSYEQYF.

This chain connects TRBV12-5 to TRBJ1-1; 11 nucleotides agree with TRBD1. Germline V lookup: CDR1 LGHNT, CDR2 FRNRAP. V was pared by 1 base and J by 5 bases, with 6 bases of the junction left unmatched. The CDR3 has 16 amino acids. This CDR3 reads CASGLGGTGGGTEAFF. The DNA for the CDR3 is TGTGCTAGTGGTTTGGGGGGGACAGGGGGAGGAACTGAAGCTTTCTTT.

This clone occurred a few times. In DNA, the CDR3 is TGCAGCGTGCTGTTGGCTGTTATTCGCACAGATACGCAGTATTTT. Protein: CSVLLAVIRTDTQYF. The chain carries TRBV29-1 and TRBJ2-3; D is ambiguous. The germline CDR1 and CDR2 sequences are SQVTM and ANQGSEA. Between the trimmed V and J ends, which lost 6 bases and 1 base, there was a span of 17 bases. CDR3 length: 15 residues.

This sequence joins TRBV5-1 and TRBJ1-2, with 10 bases lining up with TRBD1. The CDR3 runs to 14 residues. Germline lookup yields CDR1 SGHRS and CDR2 YFSETQ. V lost 4 bases and J lost 8; bases outside the gene matches: 8. CDR3 region: CASSPEGTGVGYTF. DNA for the CDR3: TGCGCCAGCAGCCCCGAGGGGACAGGGGTCGGCTACACCTTC. Drawing the rest from reference TRBV5-1 and TRBJ1-2, the complete variable domain is KAGVTQTPRYLIKTRGQQVTLSCSPISGHRSVSWYQQTPGQGLQFLFEYFSETQRNKGNFPGRFSGRQFSNSRSEMNVSTLELGDSALYLCASSPEGTGVGYTFGSGTRLTVV.

The rearrangement uses TRBV5-1 and TRBJ2-1; TRBD1 might be the D (5 bases). The CDR3 extends over 14 amino acids. CDR1 SGHRS and CDR2 YFSETQ come from the germline V gene. V lost 0 bases and J 9 bases, leaving 13 bases between the germline ends. The CDR3 DNA follows: TGCGCCAGCAGCTTGGATGCAGGGAAGGGTGAGCAGTTCTTC. Encoded protein: CASSLDAGKGEQFF.

V usage is TRBV13 and J usage is TRBJ2-1; the match to TRBD2 covers 13 bases. J was trimmed by 5 bases and V by 5 bases; bases with no gene match: 3. The CDR3 consists of 15 residues. CDR1 and CDR2 from the germline V gene are PRHDT and FYEKMQ (reference sequence). CDR3 region: CASSQGLAGDNEQFF. The CDR3 region has the DNA TGTGCCAGCAGCCAAGGACTAGCGGGAGACAATGAGCAGTTCTTC.